The 12 T cell receptor beta chains given below trace back to one sample, sequenced in a study of blood T cell repertoires in COVID-19. Repertoires were generated with immunoSEQ multiplex PCR, while TCRdb's copy carries only in-frame clones and drops some. The sample lists 110,000 or so clones, 88% occurring once. The material sequenced was peripheral blood. All receptors derive from a woman in her sixties or seventies who had recovered from COVID-19.

This clone was recorded a few times. This chain links TRBV10-2 with TRBJ2-3; no clear D. V lost 4 bases, J lost 2 bases, and 10 bases lay in between. Germline CDR1 WSHSY, CDR2 SAAADI. The CDR3 is 14 residues long. DNA for the CDR3: TGCGCCAGCAGTGGCCAGACTGTCACAGATACGCAGTATTTT. It codes for CASSGQTVTDTQYF.

The chain has TRBV30 and TRBJ1-6; TRBD1 agrees at 7 bases. CDR1 is GTSNPN and CDR2 is SVGIG in the germline V gene (reference sequence). This CDR3 spans 14 amino acids. The V and J ends lost 5 bases and 9 bases, in that order; junction bases with no gene match: 10. This CDR3 reads CAWSRGQGGSPLHF. CDR3 nucleotides: TGTGCCTGGTCCCGCGGGCAGGGGGGTTCACCCCTCCACTTT.

The chain uses TRBV27 and TRBJ1-5; the D is unclear. The CDR3 sequence is 13 residues long. Between the trimmed V and J ends, which lost 5 bases and 6 bases, there was a span of 11 bases. Germline CDR1 and CDR2: MNHEY and SMNVEV (reference sequence). In DNA form, the CDR3 reads TGTGCCAGCAGTACCCATGGAGCTCAGCCCCAGCATTTT. Its protein is CASSTHGAQPQHF.

This clone appeared once. This sequence joins TRBV4-1 and TRBJ1-1; no definite D call. Trimming pared 0 bases from V and 1 base from J, leaving 9 bases between. Germline V gene sequence: CDR1 MGHRA, CDR2 YSYEKL. The CDR3 extends over 15 amino acids. For the CDR3, the DNA is TGCGCCAGCAGCCAAGATGGCGGTTCGAACACTGAAGCTTTCTTT. Amino acids: CASSQDGGSNTEAFF.

This chain uses TRBV5-4 with TRBJ2-5, with 9 bases lining up with TRBD2. With V trimmed by 4 bases and J by 0 bases, 7 bases remained unmatched. Germline assignment: CDR1 SGHNT and CDR2 YYREEE (reference sequence). This CDR3 is 16 amino acids long. The CDR3 reads CASSPATSGYQETQYF. The CDR3 DNA follows: TGTGCCAGCAGCCCTGCTACTAGCGGGTACCAAGAGACCCAGTACTTC. Full variable domain (remainder filled in from reference TRBV5-4 and TRBJ2-5): ETGVTQSPTHLIKTRGQQVTLRCSSQSGHNTVSWYQQALGQGPQFIFQYYREEENGRGNFPPRFSGLQFPNYSSELNVNALELDDSALYLCASSPATSGYQETQYFGPGTRLLVL.

The chain links TRBV7-2 to TRBJ2-3; TRBD2 aligns across 12 bases. This CDR3 contains 16 residues. The V gene's germline CDR1 is SGHTA and CDR2 FQGNSA. The V segment lost 6 bases and the J segment 4 bases; nucleotides outside the gene matches: 8. The CDR3 region is CASRRTSGTGSDTQYF. In DNA, the CDR3 is TGTGCCAGCAGACGGACTAGCGGGACAGGATCAGATACGCAGTATTTT.

This clone showed up just a few times. This chain uses TRBV28 with TRBJ2-7; 8 bases map to TRBD2. V gave up 1 base and J gave up 6 bases; unmatched junction bases: 8. CDR1 and CDR2 (germline): MDHEN, SYDVKM. CDR3 length: 15 amino acids. The DNA for the CDR3 is TGTGCCAGCAGTTTATTGTCAAGCGGGAGTGCCGAGCAGTACTTC. Translation gives CASSLLSSGSAEQYF.

V and J are TRBV19 and TRBJ1-1; D might be TRBD1 (5 bases). The CDR3 is 12 amino acids. Trimming removed 11 bases from V and 4 bases from J, with 14 bases in between. The V gene's germline CDR1 is LNHDA and CDR2 SQIVND (reference sequence). CDR3 sequence (DNA): TGTGCCGCTGCCCGCCAGGGCACTGAAGCTTTCTTT. It codes for CAAARQGTEAFF.

This sequence joins TRBV7-2 and TRBJ2-5; 8 bases map to TRBD2. The V gene's germline CDR1 is SGHTA and CDR2 FQGNSA. The CDR3 runs to 15 residues. V dropped 1 base and J dropped 4; count of bases not matched to a gene: 5. The CDR3 reads CASSLGDGRGETQYF. The CDR3 region has the DNA TGTGCCAGCAGCTTAGGGGACGGGAGGGGAGAGACCCAGTACTTC.

The table lists this clone with a count of one. The chain recombines TRBV2 with TRBJ2-7, with 11 bases aligning to TRBD1. Trimming took 7 bases from V and 2 from J; bases not matched to a gene: 4. Germline V gene lookup returns CDR1 SNHLY and CDR2 FYNNEI. This CDR3 contains 14 residues. CDR3 residues: CASIKDRGPYEQYF. CDR3 nucleotides: TGTGCCAGCATTAAGGACAGGGGGCCCTACGAGCAGTACTTC.

The chain is built from TRBV6-1 and TRBJ2-7; perhaps TRBD1 as D (6 bases). Germline CDR1 reads MNHNS; CDR2 reads SASEGT. V was shortened by 3 bases and J by 5 bases, with 11 bases between the two germline ends. CDR3 length: 13 residues. The CDR3 loop reads CASSDTGRNEQYF. The DNA of the CDR3 is TGTGCCAGCAGTGACACAGGGCGGAACGAGCAGTACTTC.

This chain connects TRBV6-2 or TRBV6-3 to TRBJ1-1; no reliable D call. This CDR3 spans 16 amino acids. Germline values: CDR1 MNHEY, CDR2 SVGEGT. V was shortened by 2 bases and J by 0 bases, with 13 bases between the two germline ends. The CDR3 sequence: CASSYPKRGLNTEAFF. The CDR3 DNA follows: TGTGCCAGCAGTTACCCCAAGAGAGGGTTGAACACTGAAGCTTTCTTT.